This T cell receptor beta chain was sequenced during a study of T cell responses to AZD1222 COVID-19 vaccine. Assay: immunoSEQ multiplex PCR; the TCRdb copy retains only in-frame clones and omits some. Of over 150,000 clones detected, just under 95% appear once; the ten largest clones hold about 1.6%. Notes on the study in general: Repertoire sampling occurred only after the peak T cell response.

The CDR3 length is 13 residues. Germline-derived CDR1 and CDR2 are MNHEY and SVGAGI. V was trimmed by 2 bases and J by 5 bases, leaving 10 bases between them. As concerns this clone: Its antigen is undetermined.

The chain combines TRBV6-5 with TRBJ2-7; the D is unclear. This TCR was sampled from an adult in good health. Material: peripheral blood, obtained on day 0 of AZD1222 vaccination. The DNA for the CDR3 is TGTGCCAGCAGTTACACAGCACGGAACGAGCAGTACTTC. Protein: CASSYTARNEQYF.